The T cell receptor (beta chain) under discussion was sequenced for a study of T cell changes during pregnancy in multiple sclerosis. V lost 6 bases and J lost 3; bases outside the gene matches: 6. Germline V gene data show CDR1 as MNHEY and CDR2 as SVGAGI. The CDR3 is 14 residues long. Clones were read by immunoSEQ multiplex PCR, and TCRdb kept only the in-frame ones, dropping some. The table includes about 45,000 clones, approximately 90% detected once. The chain carries TRBV6-5 and TRBJ2-7; 9 bases line up with TRBD1. This receptor was obtained from a female donor with multiple sclerosis, enrolled in a pregnancy study. Material: CD4+ T cells from peripheral blood mononuclear cells, obtained before pregnancy. The CDR3 loop is CASRGQGILYEQYF. The CDR3 DNA reads as TGTGCCAGCAGAGGACAGGGGATCCTCTACGAGCAGTACTTC.